This T cell receptor (beta chain) came from a study of regulatory T cells in long-lasting Graves disease. In building TCR beta libraries, iRepertoire HTBI primers were used together with Arm-PCR of CDR3 regions. One entry per CDR3 protein results from TCRdb running MiXCR on the multiplex PCR reads. This sample has 350,000 to 500,000 distinct CDR3 sequences; roughly 15% occur once, and the top ten carry about 15%. This clonotype was counted at least ten times. The CDR3 covers 15 residues. Trimming took 6 bases from V and 0 from J; bases not matched to a gene: 4. The germline CDR1 and CDR2 sequences are MNHNS and SASEGT. Time point: newly diagnosed GD, antithyroid drugs for less than 3 months. RNA extracted from PBMCs served as the sequencing template. These sequences were also reported in another study, on T cells in Graves' hyperthyroidism and ophthalmopathy.

The genes are TRBV6-1 and TRBJ2-3; 9 bases align to TRBD2. Specimen: peripheral blood mononuclear cells (PBMCs), collected at new diagnosis, from a patient treated with antithyroid drugs. This clonotype originated in a woman aged 45 to 65 with Graves disease. The CDR3 sequence: CASRSGLASTDTQYF. The CDR3 bases are TGTGCCAGCAGGTCGGGACTAGCCAGCACAGATACGCAGTATTTT.